This T cell receptor (beta chain) was obtained from a study of shared clonotypes between healthy human individuals. Germline-derived CDR1 and CDR2 are MDHEN and SYDVKM. This CDR3 is built from 12 residues. The V end lost 6 bases, the J end lost 9 bases, and 12 bases lay between the germline ends. The data were produced by immunoSEQ multiplex PCR, yet TCRdb's version contains in-frame clones alone and is incomplete. The sample includes 2 million to 2.5 million clones, approximately 90% of them seen just once. The J gene is TRBJ2-1, the V gene TRBV28, with D perhaps TRBD2 (5 bases). The sequencing input was naive CD4+ T cells from PBMCs. Described subset: CD45RA+ positively selected. The receptor comes from a man aged 18-30 years in good health. Some clones in this sample may be carry-over from other donors' samples. The CDR3 here is CASRAVRAEQFF. As DNA, the CDR3 is TGTGCCAGCAGGGCGGTGAGGGCTGAGCAGTTCTTC.